The 15 T cell receptor beta chains below come from one sample, sequenced in a study of blood T cells in healthy people across ages. For the second PCR, which ran for about 7 to 12 cycles, a sample-barcoded 5' primer and a J-beta primer mix were used. Via MiXCR, TCRdb re-called the 5' RACE reads, giving one row per CDR3 protein. The data contain 950,000 to 1,200,000 distinct CDR3 sequences, less than 45% of them singletons. The sample consisted of blood. These TCRs come from a man in his late teens or twenties in good health.

V usage is TRBV6-2 or TRBV6-3 and J usage is TRBJ2-1; 7 positions match TRBD2. The CDR3 covers 14 residues. Trimming at V came to 8 bases and at J to 5 bases, leaving 9 bases not matched to a gene. CDR1 and CDR2 from the germline V gene are MNHEY and SVGEGT. DNA for the CDR3: TGTGCCAGCGGTACTAGCGCTTCCCACAATGAGCAGTTCTTC. Protein: CASGTSASHNEQFF.

The chain combines TRBV12-3 or TRBV12-4 with TRBJ2-3, with 13 bases aligning to TRBD2. The V and J ends lost 7 bases and 1 base, in that order; junction bases with no gene match: 11. This CDR3 comprises 18 residues. CDR3 loop: CASNWGGLAGERTDTQYF. In DNA form, the CDR3 reads TGTGCCAGCAATTGGGGAGGACTAGCGGGAGAGCGCACAGATACGCAGTATTTT.

The table lists this clonotype with many counts. This rearrangement joins TRBV9 to TRBJ1-6, with D possibly TRBD1 on 5 matching bases. Germline V gene data show CDR1 as SGDLS and CDR2 as YYNGEE. The V end was cut by 2 bases, the J end by 0 bases, with 9 bases between. The CDR3 is 16 amino acids. The CDR3 region is CASSVSDSSYNSPLHF. CDR3 DNA sequence: TGTGCCAGCAGCGTGAGCGACAGCTCCTATAATTCACCCCTCCACTTT.

The gene calls are TRBV11-1 and TRBJ2-7; TRBD2 matches 7 bases. The germline V gene encodes CDR1 SGHAT and CDR2 FQDESV (reference sequence). There are 13 residues in the CDR3. V gave up 5 bases and J gave up 7 bases; unmatched junction bases: 8. CDR3 in DNA: TGTGCCAGCAGCCCCGGACTAGATTGTGAGCAGTACTTC. It encodes CASSPGLDCEQYF. Drawing the rest from reference TRBV11-1 and TRBJ2-7, the complete variable domain is EAEVAQSPRYKITEKSQAVAFWCDPISGHATLYWYRQILGQGPELLVQFQDESVVDDSQLPKDRFSAERLKGVDSTLKIQPAELGDSAMYLCASSPGLDCEQYFGPGTRLTVT.

In this sample, this clonotype turned up many times. The chain has TRBV20-1 and TRBJ1-2, with no clear D. This CDR3 has 11 residues. Trimming took off 3 bases at V and 4 bases at J, with 6 bases between the two ends. Germline CDR1 DFQATT, CDR2 SNEGSKA (reference sequence). CDR3 residues: CSARSIYGYTF. CDR3 nucleotides: TGCAGTGCTAGGAGCATCTATGGCTACACCTTC.

This clonotype occurred a few times. The CDR3 sequence is CASSRPSNEQFF. The DNA of the CDR3 is TGTGCCAGCAGCCGTCCCTCAAATGAGCAGTTCTTC. This sequence joins TRBV28 and TRBJ2-1; D call uncertain. This CDR3 has 12 residues. Germline V gene data show CDR1 as MDHEN and CDR2 as SYDVKM. V was cut by 6 bases and J by 7 bases, with 10 bases left in between.

The chain couples TRBV6-2 or TRBV6-3 to TRBJ1-1, with D possibly TRBD1 on 6 matching bases. From germline, CDR1 is MNHEY and CDR2 SVGEGT. This CDR3 spans 13 amino acids. Trimming took off 4 bases at V and 5 bases at J, with 11 bases between the two ends. The CDR3 here is CASSFTGLTEAFF. CDR3 sequence (DNA): TGTGCCAGCAGTTTTACAGGGTTGACTGAAGCTTTCTTT.

V is TRBV20-1 and J is TRBJ1-1, with a weak D call TRBD1 (6 bases). There are 14 residues in the CDR3. The germline V gene encodes CDR1 DFQATT and CDR2 SNEGSKA (reference sequence). The V and J ends lost 3 bases and 0 bases respectively, with 11 bases between them. CDR3 sequence: CSASFGQMNTEAFF. In DNA form, the CDR3 reads TGCAGTGCTAGTTTTGGACAGATGAACACTGAAGCTTTCTTT.

V gene TRBV28 combines with J gene TRBJ2-7; 8 bases map to TRBD2. CDR1 and CDR2 (germline): MDHEN, SYDVKM. The CDR3 length is 15 residues. Trimming at V came to 6 bases and at J to 2 bases, leaving 9 bases not matched to a gene. In DNA, the CDR3 is TGTGCCAGCAGCCCCACCCCAGCGGGAGCCTACGAGCAGTACTTC. As protein: CASSPTPAGAYEQYF.

This chain connects TRBV20-1 to TRBJ1-1, with D perhaps TRBD1 (5 bases). The CDR3 extends over 13 amino acids. V shed 3 bases and J shed 6 bases, with 14 bases lying between them. The germline V gene encodes CDR1 DFQATT and CDR2 SNEGSKA (reference sequence). CDR3 sequence: CSARRGSDAEAFF. CDR3 coding DNA: TGCAGTGCTAGGCGGGGGAGTGACGCTGAAGCTTTCTTT.

This clonotype was seen more than once but under ten times. The chain is built from TRBV4-2 and TRBJ2-7, with D possibly being TRBD2 (8 bases). The CDR3 contains 18 residues. Trimming pared 4 bases from V and 3 bases from J, leaving 25 bases between. Looked up from germline, CDR1 is LGHNA and CDR2 is YNFKEQ. The CDR3 nucleotides are TGTGCCAGCAGCCGTCGGGGGGGGACAGCGACCGAGGTCTACGAGCAGTACTTC. Residues: CASSRRGGTATEVYEQYF.

This clonotype was seen only a few times. J is TRBJ1-1 and V is TRBV5-1; no reliable D call. Germline CDR1 and CDR2: SGHRS and YFSETQ. CDR3 length: 14 residues. V lost 4 bases and J 1 base, leaving 11 bases between the germline ends. CDR3 loop: CASSPGIPNTEAFF. The DNA of the CDR3 is TGCGCCAGCAGCCCTGGGATTCCGAACACTGAAGCTTTCTTT.

A few counts support this clonotype. The J gene is TRBJ1-2, the V gene TRBV7-9; unclear D gene. Trimming took off 3 bases at V and 9 bases at J, with 14 bases between the two ends. CDR3 length equals 13 residues. The germline V gene has CDR1 SEHNR and CDR2 FQNEAQ (reference sequence). The CDR3 spells CASSFGNPGSYTF. The CDR3 DNA sequence: TGTGCCAGCAGCTTTGGAAACCCAGGCAGCTACACCTTC.

V and J are TRBV9 and TRBJ2-3; TRBD1 agrees at 7 bases. This CDR3 is built from 14 residues. CDR1 is SGDLS, CDR2 YYNGEE, per germline. V trimming: 0 bases; J trimming: 6 bases; junction bases outside the gene matches: 4. The CDR3, as DNA: TGTGCCAGCAGCGTAGCCCCACAGGGGGATACGCAGTATTTT. This sequence encodes CASSVAPQGDTQYF.

This clonotype was seen more than once but under ten times. V usage is TRBV11-2 and J usage is TRBJ2-3, with D possibly TRBD1 on 6 matching bases. Germline loops: CDR1 SGHAT, CDR2 FQNNGV. This CDR3 spans 16 amino acids. V lost 1 base and J 0 bases, leaving 11 bases between the germline ends. For the CDR3, the DNA is TGTGCCAGCAGCTTAGCTGTCGGACAGAGCACAGATACGCAGTATTTT. Its translation is CASSLAVGQSTDTQYF.